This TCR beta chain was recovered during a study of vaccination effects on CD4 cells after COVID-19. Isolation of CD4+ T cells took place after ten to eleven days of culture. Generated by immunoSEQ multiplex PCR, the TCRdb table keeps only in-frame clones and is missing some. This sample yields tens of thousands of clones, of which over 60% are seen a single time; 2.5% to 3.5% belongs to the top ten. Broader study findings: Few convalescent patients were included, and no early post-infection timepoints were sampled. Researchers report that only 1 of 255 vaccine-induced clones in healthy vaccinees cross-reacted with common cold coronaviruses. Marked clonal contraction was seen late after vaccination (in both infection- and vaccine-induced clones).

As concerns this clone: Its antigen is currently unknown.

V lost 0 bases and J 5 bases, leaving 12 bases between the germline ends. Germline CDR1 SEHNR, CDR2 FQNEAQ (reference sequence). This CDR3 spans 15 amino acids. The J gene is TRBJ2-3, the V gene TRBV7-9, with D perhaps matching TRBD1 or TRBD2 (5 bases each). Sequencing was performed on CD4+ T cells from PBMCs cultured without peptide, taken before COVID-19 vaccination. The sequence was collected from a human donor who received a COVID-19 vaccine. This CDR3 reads CASSLAEDTLDTQYF. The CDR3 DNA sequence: TGTGCCAGCAGCTTAGCGGAGGACACCCTAGATACGCAGTATTTT.